The 19 T cell receptor beta chains reported below all come from one sample, sequenced in a study of T cell changes during pregnancy in multiple sclerosis. Only in-frame clones appear in the TCRdb table, and some are missing; sequencing was by immunoSEQ multiplex PCR. The table records tens of thousands of clones, 92% of them present only once. The source material was peripheral blood, sampled after pregnancy. These TCRs come from a female donor in good health, enrolled as a control in a pregnancy study.

The V call is TRBV5-6, the J call TRBJ2-5; 8 bases are shared with TRBD1. The trim removed 4 bases at V and 2 bases at J, leaving 1 base unmatched. CDR1 is SGHDT and CDR2 is YYEEEE in the germline V gene. The CDR3 totals 13 residues. As DNA, the CDR3 is TGTGCCAGCAGCCGGACAGGGCAAGAGACCCAGTACTTC. It specifies CASSRTGQETQYF.

The chain recombines TRBV5-1 with TRBJ2-1; D is ambiguous. Trimming took off 2 bases at V and 5 bases at J, with 8 bases between the two ends. Per germline, CDR1 SGHRS and CDR2 YFSETQ. This CDR3 has 13 residues. This CDR3 reads CASSFGRNNEQFF. In DNA, the CDR3 is TGCGCCAGCAGCTTTGGCCGTAACAATGAGCAGTTCTTC.

This clone was picked up a small number of times. The chain has TRBV6-4 and TRBJ2-3; 12 bases agree with TRBD2. V was clipped by 0 bases and J by 3 bases; unmatched bases: 1. Germline CDR1 reads MRHNA; CDR2 reads SNTAGT. This CDR3 comprises 16 residues. CDR3 loop: CASSDSGTSGTDTQYF. The CDR3 coding sequence is TGTGCCAGCAGTGACTCGGGGACTAGCGGGACAGATACGCAGTATTTT.

The chain couples TRBV20-1 to TRBJ2-7; D is unresolved. Trimming pared 2 bases from V and 5 bases from J, leaving 7 bases between. This CDR3 has 11 amino acids. Germline V CDR1 and CDR2: DFQATT, SNEGSKA (reference sequence). CDR3 nucleotide sequence: TGCAGTGCTAGAATGGGCAACGAGCAGTACTTC. Its translation: CSARMGNEQYF.

The V and J genes are TRBV18 and TRBJ2-3; D not certain. This CDR3 is 13 amino acids long. Between the trimmed V and J ends, which lost 0 bases and 7 bases, there was a span of 8 bases. Germline CDR1 is KGHSH and CDR2 is LQKENI. CDR3 amino acids: CASSPPSRYTQYF. CDR3 in DNA: TGTGCCAGCTCACCACCGTCGAGGTATACGCAGTATTTT.

The J gene is TRBJ2-7, the V gene TRBV5-4; no clear D gene. The CDR3 runs 14 residues. CDR1 is SGHNT, CDR2 YYREEE, per germline (reference sequence). Between the trimmed V and J ends, which lost 4 bases and 4 bases, there was a span of 15 bases. CDR3 loop: CASSPTGGSYEQYF. As DNA, the CDR3 is TGTGCCAGCAGCCCCACGGGTGGGTCATACGAGCAGTACTTC.

The J gene is TRBJ1-6, the V gene TRBV6-5; 9 nucleotides agree with TRBD1. J lost 8 bases, V lost 6 bases, and 5 bases had no gene match. The CDR3 has 14 amino acids. Germline V gene data show CDR1 as MNHEY and CDR2 as SVGAGI. As DNA, the CDR3 is TGTGCCAGCAGCTCCACAGGGGGCGATTCACCCCTCCACTTT. Residues: CASSSTGGDSPLHF.

This clone was seen a single time. The chain links TRBV28 to TRBJ1-2, with 8 nucleotides matching TRBD1. J was trimmed by 3 bases and V by 5 bases; bases with no gene match: 5. This CDR3 is 14 amino acids long. Germline V gene data show CDR1 as MDHEN and CDR2 as SYDVKM. Here the CDR3 reads CASSHRGVDYGYTF. As DNA, the CDR3 is TGTGCCAGCAGTCACAGGGGGGTTGACTATGGCTACACCTTC.

The rearrangement joins TRBV2 to TRBJ2-5; tentative D call: TRBD2 (6 bases). The V end was cut by 8 bases, the J end by 2 bases, with 15 bases between. The CDR3 is made up of 14 amino acids. Germline CDR1 SNHLY, CDR2 FYNNEI. CDR3 bases: TGTGCCAGCCGGAGGGTATTAGGGCAAGAGACCCAGTACTTC. Encoded protein: CASRRVLGQETQYF.

This chain uses TRBV5-1 with TRBJ2-3; 10 bases align to TRBD1. The CDR3 has 18 residues. V shed 2 bases, J shed 13 bases, and the junction held 22 bases outside the gene matches. From germline, CDR1 is SGHRS and CDR2 YFSETQ. CDR3 sequence: CASSLKPSGTGELPREYF. The CDR3 DNA reads TGCGCCAGCAGCTTAAAACCCTCCGGGACAGGGGAACTACCTCGCGAGTATTTT.

This chain links TRBV2 with TRBJ2-7; D is perhaps TRBD1 (5 bases). The germline CDR1 and CDR2 sequences are SNHLY and FYNNEI. V gave up 6 bases and J gave up 4 bases, with 10 bases separating them. The length of the CDR3 is 12 residues. CDR3 coding DNA: TGTGCCAGCAGCGTGACAGATTACGAGCAGTACTTC. Translating gives CASSVTDYEQYF. Filled out from reference TRBV2 and TRBJ2-7, the complete variable domain reads EPEVTQTPSHQVTQMGQEVILRCVPISNHLYFYWYRQILGQKVEFLVSFYNNEISEKSEIFDDQFSVERPDGSNFTLKIRSTKLEDSAMYFCASSVTDYEQYFGPGTRLTVT.

This chain joins TRBV10-3 and TRBJ2-3, with 7 bases fitting TRBD1. The CDR3 is 16 amino acids. Germline V gives CDR1 ENHRY, CDR2 SYGVKD. Unmatched junction bases numbered 6, after V lost 2 bases and J lost 1 base. CDR3 region: CAISEPTGRGTDTQYF. The CDR3 region has the DNA TGTGCCATCAGTGAGCCGACAGGGCGGGGCACAGATACGCAGTATTTT.

The chain uses TRBV10-1 and TRBJ2-5; 8 bases agree with TRBD1. This CDR3 region has 16 residues. Germline CDR1 is WNHNN and CDR2 is SYGVQD (reference sequence). Trimming removed 2 bases from V and 1 base from J; junction bases left unmatched: 6. CDR3 amino acids: CASSESLTGGQETQYF. CDR3 sequence (DNA): TGCGCCAGCAGTGAGAGCCTTACAGGGGGCCAAGAGACCCAGTACTTC.

This clone occurred once. CDR3 nucleotides: TGTGCCAGCAGCTTACAGGGGCGCCCCTACGAGCAGTACTTC. Residues: CASSLQGRPYEQYF. The chain has TRBV27 and TRBJ2-7, with 7 bases aligning to TRBD1. Germline CDR1 and CDR2: MNHEY and SMNVEV (reference sequence). Trimming at V came to 6 bases and at J to 2 bases, leaving 7 bases not matched to a gene. The CDR3 is made up of 14 amino acids.

The chain recombines TRBV4-3 with TRBJ1-2; weak D call: TRBD1 (5 bases). The length of the CDR3 is 14 residues. Trimming took off 2 bases at V and 0 bases at J, with 7 bases between the two ends. From germline, CDR1 is LGHNA and CDR2 YSLEER. The CDR3: CASSQQGTNYGYTF. The CDR3 coding sequence is TGCGCCAGCAGCCAACAGGGAACTAACTATGGCTACACCTTC.

The chain joins TRBV10-3 to TRBJ2-7; the D is unclear. CDR1 ENHRY and CDR2 SYGVKD come from the germline V gene. Trimming cost V 11 bases and J 5 bases, with 13 bases left between them. The CDR3 is made up of 11 amino acids. CDR3 DNA: TGTGCCTCCTCCAAGGAGAACGAGCAGTACTTC. Encoded protein: CASSKENEQYF.

The J gene is TRBJ1-6, the V gene TRBV27; 8 positions agree with TRBD1. This CDR3 is 15 amino acids long. Germline assignment: CDR1 MNHEY and CDR2 SMNVEV (reference sequence). J gave up 8 bases and V 6 bases, and 9 bases lay outside the gene matches. The CDR3 reads CASRGLDREYSPLHF. Written as DNA, the CDR3 is TGTGCCAGCAGGGGGTTGGACAGGGAGTATTCACCCCTCCACTTT.

The V gene is TRBV18, the J gene TRBJ2-5; TRBD2 might be the D (5 bases). Germline CDR1 KGHSH, CDR2 LQKENI. Deletions cut 9 bases from V and 4 bases from J, with 15 bases between. The CDR3 loop spans 13 amino acids. In DNA form, the CDR3 reads TGTGCCAGTTCCCGCGCGAGCGGAGAGACCCAGTACTTC. Translating it yields CASSRASGETQYF.

The chain is built from TRBV4-3 and TRBJ2-4, with TRBD1 as a possible D gene (6 bases). The length of the CDR3 is 15 residues. Germline CDR1 and CDR2: LGHNA and YSLEER. The V and J ends lost 4 bases and 3 bases respectively, with 13 bases between them. CDR3 loop: CASSRIGGDKNIQYF. DNA of the CDR3: TGCGCCAGCAGCCGAATAGGGGGAGACAAAAACATTCAGTACTTC.